This T cell receptor beta chain emerged from a study of cytomegalovirus exposure and HLA in healthy donors. Study conclusions and caveats: The authors judged a highly shared variant cluster likely a sequencing artifact.

The CDR3 contains 16 residues. CDR1 is SGDLS, CDR2 YYNGEE, per germline. Trimming at V came to 3 bases and at J to 6 bases, leaving 9 bases not matched to a gene. With regard to this clone: Its target is unknown.

This PCR relied on a set of 60 Vbeta primers and 13 Jbeta primers. Method: immunoSEQ multiplex PCR; TCRdb's copy keeps in-frame clones and lacks some. The table shows 120,000 or so clones, with around 80% occurring only once. Specimen: PBMCs. The receptor was derived from a woman between 18 and 30 years old in good health and CMV-seronegative. This chain connects TRBV9 to TRBJ2-2; 9 nucleotides agree with TRBD1. The CDR3 here is CASSETGTGRPGELFF. CDR3 in DNA: TGTGCCAGCAGCGAGACCGGGACAGGGCGCCCCGGGGAGCTGTTTTTT.